The 17 T cell receptor beta chains given below trace back to one sample, sequenced in a study of identical twins. TCRdb reprocessed the 5' RACE reads with MiXCR, giving one entry per CDR3 protein. The table records approximately 620,000 distinct CDR3 sequences, 8.5% to 9.5% of them present only once. Another study also made use of these data, one on yellow fever vaccine responses in identical twins.

Sequencing was performed on PBMCs. Receptor source: a woman aged 18 to 35 in good health.

The sample holds a few counts of this clonotype. The chain combines TRBV5-1 with TRBJ2-2; tentatively, D is TRBD2 (6 bases). Germline V gene data show CDR1 as SGHRS and CDR2 as YFSETQ. The CDR3 contains 15 residues. The V end was cut by 2 bases, the J end by 3 bases, with 11 bases between. CDR3 sequence (DNA): TGCGCCAGCAGCTTTTCCGGGAGTTACACCGGGGAGCTGTTTTTT. Protein product: CASSFSGSYTGELFF.

This clonotype showed up many times. The chain uses TRBV30 and TRBJ2-3, with TRBD2 matching over 13 bases. Germline V CDR1 and CDR2: GTSNPN, SVGIG (reference sequence). The CDR3 has 14 amino acids. The trim removed 5 bases at V and 1 base at J, leaving 0 bases unmatched. The CDR3 nucleotides are TGTGCCTGGGGACTAGCGGGAGGCACAGATACGCAGTATTTT. Translation: CAWGLAGGTDTQYF.

This clonotype was counted ten times or more. This chain connects TRBV3-1 to TRBJ1-1; D gene uncertain. CDR3 length: 14 residues. Trimming took off 0 bases at V and 6 bases at J, with 11 bases between the two ends. Germline loops: CDR1 LGHDT, CDR2 YNNKEL (reference sequence). In DNA, the CDR3 is TGTGCCAGCAGCCAAGATGGCGATGTGGCTGAAGCTTTCTTT. This codes for CASSQDGDVAEAFF.

This clonotype showed up just a few times. The V gene is TRBV15, the J gene TRBJ2-7; 8 bases match TRBD1. CDR3 size: 15 residues. Per the germline V gene, CDR1 is LNHNV and CDR2 is YYDKDF (reference sequence). Unmatched junction bases numbered 9, after V lost 3 bases and J lost 5 bases. As DNA, the CDR3 is TGTGCCACCAGCAGTCCCGGACAGGGAGCCCACGAGCAGTACTTC. Amino acids: CATSSPGQGAHEQYF.

This clonotype was seen ten or more times. This rearrangement joins TRBV10-3 to TRBJ2-3, with 9 bases matching TRBD1. This CDR3 region has 16 residues. Unmatched junction bases numbered 12, after V lost 7 bases and J lost 4 bases. Germline V CDR1 and CDR2: ENHRY, SYGVKD. This CDR3 reads CAIKPGQGSLADTQYF. The CDR3 DNA is TGTGCCATCAAGCCGGGACAGGGAAGTCTAGCAGATACGCAGTATTTT.

This clonotype was recorded a few times. This chain uses TRBV30 with TRBJ2-1; 11 bases align to TRBD2. Per germline, CDR1 GTSNPN and CDR2 SVGIG (reference sequence). CDR3 size: 16 residues. J was trimmed by 3 bases and V by 2 bases; bases with no gene match: 6. The CDR3 DNA is TGTGCCTGGAGTCTAAAGACTAGCGGGGTCTACAATGAGCAGTTCTTC. The encoded protein is CAWSLKTSGVYNEQFF.

This chain joins TRBV5-5 and TRBJ2-2; 8 bases fit TRBD1. Trimming at V came to 4 bases and at J to 3 bases, leaving 5 bases not matched to a gene. The germline V gene encodes CDR1 SGHKS and CDR2 YYEKEE (reference sequence). This CDR3 contains 15 residues. The CDR3 DNA follows: TGTGCCAGCAGCCACCCGACAGGGGACACCGGGGAGCTGTTTTTT. Encoded protein: CASSHPTGDTGELFF.

V and J are TRBV5-1 and TRBJ2-2; TRBD2 matches 12 bases. The V and J ends lost 3 bases and 1 base, in that order; junction bases with no gene match: 7. Per the germline V gene, CDR1 is SGHRS and CDR2 is YFSETQ. CDR3 length equals 18 residues. The CDR3 protein is CASSWRLAGERNTGELFF. The CDR3 DNA reads TGCGCCAGCAGCTGGAGACTAGCGGGGGAGAGGAACACCGGGGAGCTGTTTTTT.

This clonotype has just a few counts. This chain links TRBV19 with TRBJ2-1; TRBD2 aligns across 9 bases. This CDR3 region has 17 residues. V dropped 3 bases and J dropped 0; count of bases not matched to a gene: 6. Germline V gene sequence: CDR1 LNHDA, CDR2 SQIVND (reference sequence). The CDR3 bases are TGTGCCAGTAGTATGGATAGCGGGAGTCCCTCCTACAATGAGCAGTTCTTC. It translates to CASSMDSGSPSYNEQFF.

The V gene is TRBV14, the J gene TRBJ2-1; 14 bases match TRBD2. The CDR3 length is 18 residues. The V gene's germline CDR1 is SGHDN and CDR2 FVKESK. Trimming removed 5 bases from V and 3 bases from J; junction bases left unmatched: 9. CDR3 region: CASSYTGTSGSFYNEQFF. The CDR3 DNA reads TGTGCCAGCAGCTATACCGGGACTAGCGGGAGCTTCTACAATGAGCAGTTCTTC.

The sample holds many counts of this clonotype. V and J are TRBV3-1 and TRBJ1-6, with D unresolved. The CDR3 has 13 residues. The germline gives CDR1 LGHDT, CDR2 YNNKEL (reference sequence). V was trimmed by 4 bases and J by 8 bases, leaving 9 bases between them. DNA of the CDR3: TGTGCCAGCAGCCCCTCGAGGGATTCACCCCTCCACTTT. Residues: CASSPSRDSPLHF.

CDR3 coding DNA: TGCGCCAGCAGCTTGTTCCCGGGGAACGTGAACATTCAGTACTTC. Encoded protein: CASSLFPGNVNIQYF. The V and J genes are TRBV5-1 and TRBJ2-4; the D gene is possibly TRBD2 (5 bases). Per the germline V gene, CDR1 is SGHRS and CDR2 is YFSETQ. This CDR3 has 15 amino acids. Trimming left V 1 base short and J 7 bases short, with 15 bases between. The full variable domain, in which reference TRBV5-1 and TRBJ2-4 provide the parts outside the CDR3, is KAGVTQTPRYLIKTRGQQVTLSCSPISGHRSVSWYQQTPGQGLQFLFEYFSETQRNKGNFPGRFSGRQFSNSRSEMNVSTLELGDSALYLCASSLFPGNVNIQYFGAGTRLSVL.

This clonotype was counted a few times. CDR3 nucleotide sequence: TGTGCCAGCAGCTTATTTCGGGGAATGGAGACCCAGTACTTC. Protein: CASSLFRGMETQYF. The chain combines TRBV7-2 with TRBJ2-5; D perhaps matches TRBD2 (5 bases). From germline, CDR1 is SGHTA and CDR2 FQGNSA. V was pared by 2 bases and J by 5 bases, with 12 bases between. The CDR3 contains 14 residues.

This clonotype was observed a few times. This chain uses TRBV4-3 with TRBJ2-2; TRBD2 matches at 7 bases. Germline trimming cut 4 bases from V and 1 base from J; bases unmatched to any gene: 6. CDR3 length: 16 residues. Germline CDR1 reads LGHNA; CDR2 reads YSLEER. The CDR3 reads CASSPHPSGNTGELFF. The DNA for the CDR3 is TGCGCCAGCAGCCCACATCCTAGCGGGAACACCGGGGAGCTGTTTTTT.

This clonotype occurred a few times. The chain carries TRBV12-2 and TRBJ1-6; TRBD1, the D gene given by the table, was not confirmed from the DNA. TRBV12-2 is a pseudogene segment. The CDR3 is 14 residues long. The CDR3 region is CASRLVSQGEVLHF. The CDR3 DNA is TGTGCAAGTCGCTTAGTTAGTCAGGGAGAAGTCCTCCACTTT.

This clonotype was counted at least ten times. V usage is TRBV20-1 and J usage is TRBJ2-3; D possibly matches TRBD1 or TRBD2 (7 bases each). Germline V gives CDR1 DFQATT, CDR2 SNEGSKA (reference sequence). V was trimmed by 1 base and J by 0 bases, leaving 17 bases between them. This CDR3 region has 17 residues. The CDR3 loop is CSARGLRGGYSTDTQYF. The DNA of the CDR3 is TGCAGTGCTAGAGGTCTCAGGGGGGGTTATAGCACAGATACGCAGTATTTT.

The chain links TRBV6-1 to TRBJ1-6; no clear D. V was cut by 4 bases and J by 8 bases, with 9 bases left in between. The germline V gene has CDR1 MNHNS and CDR2 SASEGT. CDR3 length: 13 amino acids. This CDR3 is CASSGAEDSPLHF. CDR3 nucleotides: TGTGCCAGCAGTGGGGCGGAGGATTCACCCCTCCACTTT.